These 30 T cell receptor beta chains were sequenced from one sample in a study of blood T cells in healthy people across ages (dated by TCRdb to between 2014 and 2017). Library prep was done by 5' RACE. Sequencing was carried out with an Illumina HiSeq 2500. A second about 7 to 11 cycle PCR used a sample-barcoded 5' primer and a J-beta primer mix. TCRdb cleaned the public reads at Q25 with fastp, built clones with MiXCR and kept in-frame beta chains. Each entry merges the rows of one CDR3 protein and shows their most common DNA and genes. The sample table shows more than 800,000 distinct CDR3 sequences, and more than 35% are seen once. The ten largest account for approximately 20% of the sample. Sequencing used blood. The receptors originated from an older woman in good health.

This chain joins TRBV7-9 and TRBJ2-7; maybe TRBD1 (5 bases). The CDR3 has 14 amino acids. Trimming stripped 5 bases from V and 3 bases from J, with 14 bases between. The germline gives CDR1 SEHNR, CDR2 FQNEAQ (reference sequence). The CDR3: CASSLEGVYYEQYF. CDR3 DNA sequence: TGTGCCAGCAGCCTAGAAGGGGTGTACTACGAGCAGTACTTC.

This clonotype was seen a few times. V and J are TRBV10-1 and TRBJ1-2, with TRBD1 matching 9 bases. The CDR3 is 15 amino acids. Looked up from germline, CDR1 is WNHNN and CDR2 is SYGVQD (reference sequence). V lost 5 bases and J lost 8; bases outside the gene matches: 12. CDR3 DNA sequence: TGCGCCAGCAGTCCCGGGACAGGGATCCTTGCGGGCTACACCTTC. Translating it yields CASSPGTGILAGYTF.

Concerning this clonotype: At one end, the junction sequence differs from germline, possibly due to a read error. The chain employs TRBV20-1 and TRBJ2-7, with TRBD1 identical over 7 bases. CDR1 and CDR2 from the germline V gene are DFQATT and SNEGSKA (reference sequence). This CDR3 contains 13 residues. The CDR3 region has the DNA TGCAGTGCAAGAGCCCCCGACAGGGTATCCCAGTACTTC. It specifies CSARAPDRVSQYF.

The V call is TRBV4-2, the J call TRBJ2-1, with TRBD2 matching 9 bases. With 1 base clipped from V and 9 bases from J, the junction kept 10 bases outside the gene matches. The germline CDR1 and CDR2 sequences are LGHNA and YNFKEQ. This CDR3 contains 16 residues. CDR3 bases: TGTGCCAGCAGCCAAGCCTCGGGACTAGCACGTAGTGAGCAGTTCTTC. As protein: CASSQASGLARSEQFF.

J is TRBJ2-3 and V is TRBV20-1; maybe TRBD2 (5 bases). This CDR3 has 15 amino acids. In germline, CDR1 is DFQATT, CDR2 SNEGSKA (reference sequence). The V gene lost 1 base and the J gene lost 1 base, with 12 bases spanning the gap. The CDR3 DNA reads TGCAGTGCTAGAGTCGAGGGAGCTGGCACAGATACGCAGTATTTT. Residues: CSARVEGAGTDTQYF.

In regard to this clonotype: The germline gene is not matched at one end of the junction; a read error may be the cause. The chain is built from TRBV6-1 and TRBJ2-3; the D is unclear. Germline assignment: CDR1 MNHNS and CDR2 SASEGT. The CDR3 contains 13 residues. The CDR3 region has the DNA TGTGCCAGCAGCGAAGCCACCTCGACGGCGCAGGATTTT. Amino acids: CASSEATSTAQDF.

This rearrangement joins TRBV9 to TRBJ1-6, with unresolved D. The CDR3 is made up of 14 amino acids. The V end lost 2 bases, the J end lost 7 bases, and 10 bases lay between the germline ends. Germline lookup yields CDR1 SGDLS and CDR2 YYNGEE. CDR3 bases: TGTGCCAGCAGCGTCGGAGGAACGAATTCACCCCTCCACTTT. This encodes CASSVGGTNSPLHF. Full variable domain (outside the CDR3, taken from reference TRBV9 and TRBJ1-6): DSGVTQTPKHLITATGQRVTLRCSPRSGDLSVYWYQQSLDQGLQFLIQYYNGEERAKGNILERFSAQQFPDLHSELNLSSLELGDSALYFCASSVGGTNSPLHFGNGTRLTVT.

This CDR3 reads CASSPREGSDTQYF. The CDR3, as DNA: TGTGCCAGCAGCCCCCGAGAGGGCTCAGATACGCAGTATTTT. The rearrangement uses TRBV13 and TRBJ2-3; weak D call: TRBD2 (5 bases). Per germline, CDR1 PRHDT and CDR2 FYEKMQ (reference sequence). The CDR3 sequence is 14 residues long. Deletions cut 5 bases from V and 4 bases from J, with 13 bases between.

The chain uses TRBV10-3 and TRBJ2-3; TRBD2 is a possible D gene (6 bases). Between the trimmed V and J ends, which lost 8 bases and 4 bases, there was a span of 13 bases. This CDR3 is built from 13 residues. The germline CDR1 and CDR2 sequences are ENHRY and SYGVKD. CDR3 DNA: TGTGCCATCTCCCGGGAGATAGCAGATACGCAGTATTTT. Translated, it gives CAISREIADTQYF.

This chain connects TRBV6-2 or TRBV6-3 to TRBJ2-3, with D hard to call. V gave up 0 bases and J gave up 8 bases, with 15 bases separating them. This CDR3 is 15 amino acids long. Germline assignment: CDR1 MNHEY and CDR2 SVGEGT. CDR3 sequence (DNA): TGTGCCAGCAGTTACTCGAGCCCAGGCGTGGGTACGCAGTATTTT. Translating it yields CASSYSSPGVGTQYF.

The chain couples TRBV11-2 to TRBJ2-3; 8 nucleotides line up with TRBD2. The CDR3 loop spans 17 amino acids. CDR1 and CDR2 from the germline V gene are SGHAT and FQNNGV. The V gene end was trimmed by 6 bases and the J gene end by 4 bases; junction bases not matched to a gene: 15. CDR3 DNA: TGTGCCAGCAGTTGGGAGATCCTCGCGGGAGGCGCAGATACGCAGTATTTT. Protein sequence: CASSWEILAGGADTQYF.

This clonotype was seen many times. J is TRBJ2-1 and V is TRBV12-3 or TRBV12-4; the match to TRBD1 covers 9 bases. V lost 6 bases to trimming and J lost 4 bases; unmatched junction nucleotides: 4. This CDR3 has 14 amino acids. The CDR3 loop reads CASRTGGSYNEQFF. The CDR3, as DNA: TGTGCCAGCAGAACAGGGGGCTCGTACAATGAGCAGTTCTTC.

V and J are TRBV12-5 and TRBJ1-2; 7 positions match TRBD1. The CDR3 has 18 amino acids. Unmatched junction bases numbered 22, after V lost 3 bases and J lost 9 bases. Germline V lookup: CDR1 LGHNT, CDR2 FRNRAP. In DNA form, the CDR3 reads TGTGCTAGTGGTTTAGCCGACCGGGACAGAGATGAACTTAGGAGCTACACCTTC. Translated, it gives CASGLADRDRDELRSYTF.

This clonotype was recorded a few times. The V call is TRBV6-6, the J call TRBJ2-1; 10 bases are shared with TRBD1. J lost 4 bases, V lost 2 bases, and 2 bases had no gene match. The germline V gene encodes CDR1 MNHNY and CDR2 SVGAGI (reference sequence). This CDR3 has 15 amino acids. The CDR3 region has the DNA TGTGCCAGCAGTTACGGACAGGGGGGTTACAATGAGCAGTTCTTC. It translates to CASSYGQGGYNEQFF.

The chain couples TRBV20-1 to TRBJ2-5, with D maybe TRBD2 (6 bases). The assigned J gene may be wrong: the sequence end matches TRBJ2-7 better. The CDR3 runs to 17 residues. Per the germline V gene, CDR1 is DFQATT and CDR2 is SNEGSKA (reference sequence). CDR3 DNA: TGCAGTGCTCCAACCCGGGACTTGCCTCGAAAGAACTACGAGCAGTACTTC. It is translated as CSAPTRDLPRKNYEQYF.

The chain is built from TRBV7-9 and TRBJ1-2; D is possibly TRBD1 (6 bases). Germline V gene sequence: CDR1 SEHNR, CDR2 FQNEAQ (reference sequence). V lost 1 base and J 6 bases, leaving 15 bases between the germline ends. The CDR3 totals 15 residues. As DNA, the CDR3 is TGTGCCAGCAGCTTAGAGCAGGGGCTGAAGGATGGCTACACCTTC. Translating it yields CASSLEQGLKDGYTF.

The J gene is TRBJ1-4, the V gene TRBV27, with D unclear. The CDR3 is 16 amino acids. The germline V gene encodes CDR1 MNHEY and CDR2 SMNVEV (reference sequence). With 6 bases removed from V and 2 bases from J, the gap between germline ends came to 16 bases. DNA of the CDR3: TGTGCCAGCAGACCTGTAGCCCACGGTACTAATGAAAAACTGTTTTTT. It specifies CASRPVAHGTNEKLFF.

V usage is TRBV6-5 and J usage is TRBJ2-5; 15 positions agree with TRBD2. J lost 5 bases, V lost 4 bases, and 8 bases had no gene match. Germline CDR1 is MNHEY and CDR2 is SVGAGI. The CDR3 runs to 17 residues. CDR3 in DNA: TGTGCCAGCAGTTCCCGGACTAGCGGGAGGGCCGTGGAGACCCAGTACTTC. Its protein product is CASSSRTSGRAVETQYF.

This clonotype was found once. The junction and the germline gene differ at one end; a read error may be behind it. The chain uses TRBV4-1 and TRBJ2-1, with D perhaps TRBD2 (5 bases). Per germline, CDR1 MGHRA and CDR2 YSYEKL. This CDR3 has 18 amino acids. CDR3 coding DNA: TGCGCCAGCAGCCAAGAACCCGCTTTGCGGGTGGGGTACAGTGAGCAGTTCTTC. Encoded protein: CASSQEPALRVGYSEQFF.

This rearrangement joins TRBV5-1 to TRBJ2-1; 12 nucleotides agree with TRBD2. The CDR3 length is 16 residues. V was pared by 0 bases and J by 5 bases, with 3 bases of the junction left unmatched. Germline CDR1 is SGHRS and CDR2 is YFSETQ. The CDR3 is CASSLDRLAGDNEQFF. CDR3 bases: TGCGCCAGCAGCTTGGACCGACTAGCGGGGGACAATGAGCAGTTCTTC.

The V call is TRBV29-1, the J call TRBJ2-7; TRBD1 matches 10 bases. The CDR3 length is 16 residues. J gave up 2 bases and V 1 base, and 8 bases lay outside the gene matches. Germline V gives CDR1 SQVTM, CDR2 ANQGSEA. This CDR3 reads CSVEAQGTGVTYEQYF. DNA of the CDR3: TGCAGCGTTGAAGCCCAAGGGACAGGGGTGACCTACGAGCAGTACTTC.

This chain links TRBV5-1 with TRBJ2-1; TRBD2 matches 14 bases. Germline V CDR1 and CDR2: SGHRS, YFSETQ. The CDR3 sequence is 15 residues long. V was pared by 4 bases and J by 8 bases, with 5 bases of the junction left unmatched. This chain's CDR3 is CASSTPGLAGDEQFF. In DNA form, the CDR3 reads TGCGCCAGCAGCACCCCGGGACTAGCGGGAGATGAGCAGTTCTTC.

The chain couples TRBV3-1 to TRBJ1-1; TRBD1 is a possible D gene (5 bases). Trimming left V 5 bases short and J 7 bases short, with 14 bases between. The CDR3 spans 13 residues. The germline gives CDR1 LGHDT, CDR2 YNNKEL (reference sequence). The CDR3 coding sequence is TGTGCCAGCAGCGGCGACGGGGCGAGTGAAGCTTTCTTT. It yields the protein CASSGDGASEAFF.

This clonotype was seen a handful of times. The chain couples TRBV9 to TRBJ2-7; 7 bases are a match to TRBD2. This CDR3 contains 15 residues. The germline V gene encodes CDR1 SGDLS and CDR2 YYNGEE. V lost 3 bases, J lost 6 bases, and 12 bases stayed unmatched. CDR3 sequence reads: CASSAAGVLDSEQYF. In nucleotides, the CDR3 is TGTGCCAGCAGCGCCGCGGGGGTCCTAGACTCCGAGCAGTACTTC.

The J gene is TRBJ2-1, the V gene TRBV6-1; 15 positions agree with TRBD2. The ends lost 5 bases at V and 7 bases at J; junction bases unmatched: 15. In germline, CDR1 is MNHNS, CDR2 SASEGT. The CDR3 is made up of 19 amino acids. The DNA for the CDR3 is TGTGCCAGCAGTCCATCTGGGACTAGCGGGAGGATCTTCTGGAATGAGCAGTTCTTC. Translation gives CASSPSGTSGRIFWNEQFF.

The table lists this clonotype with a few counts. V is TRBV10-3 and J is TRBJ1-4, with 7 positions matching TRBD1. Trimming cost V 4 bases and J 6 bases; bases outside gene matches: 5. The CDR3 sequence is 14 residues long. Germline CDR1 and CDR2: ENHRY and SYGVKD. CDR3 sequence reads: CAISGEGADEKLFF. DNA for the CDR3: TGTGCCATCAGTGGGGAGGGGGCTGATGAAAAACTGTTTTTT.

The CDR3 loop is CSVGDGYNEQFF. In DNA, the CDR3 is TGCAGCGTGGGGGACGGGTACAATGAGCAGTTCTTC. The rearrangement links TRBV29-1 to TRBJ2-1, with D tentatively TRBD1 or TRBD2 (5 bases each). CDR1 SQVTM and CDR2 ANQGSEA come from the germline V gene. Trimming took 6 bases from V and 4 from J, leaving 10 bases between them. There are 12 residues in the CDR3.

This clonotype was seen a few times. V gene TRBV3-1 combines with J gene TRBJ1-1; D call uncertain. Trimming took 1 base from V and 11 from J, leaving 11 bases between them. CDR1 is LGHDT and CDR2 is YNNKEL in the germline V gene (reference sequence). This CDR3 has 12 amino acids. CDR3 bases: TGTGCCAGCAGCCAAGGGGTCTTGGCGGCTTTCTTT. This sequence encodes CASSQGVLAAFF.

The gene calls are TRBV20-1 and TRBJ2-1, with D perhaps TRBD1 (6 bases). This CDR3 region has 11 residues. CDR1 and CDR2 (germline): DFQATT, SNEGSKA (reference sequence). The CDR3 DNA reads TGCACACCGGGACAAGACAATGAGCAGTTCTTC. Its translation is CTPGQDNEQFF.

This chain links TRBV28 with TRBJ1-2; a possible D gene is TRBD1 (6 bases). The CDR3 loop spans 17 amino acids. Germline values: CDR1 MDHEN, CDR2 SYDVKM. V was cut by 2 bases and J by 6 bases, with 22 bases left in between. CDR3 region: CASSLPDPSTGMDGYTF. The CDR3 region has the DNA TGTGCCAGCAGTTTACCGGACCCCTCCACAGGGATGGATGGCTACACCTTC.